A selection of T cell receptor beta chains follows, all from one sample in a study of PD-1 blockade in classical Hodgkin lymphoma. Generated by immunoSEQ multiplex PCR, the TCRdb table keeps only in-frame clones and is missing some. The data show some 20,000 clones, 80% seen once. This material consisted of peripheral blood mononuclear cells (PBMCs), taken before the fourth cycle of nivolumab. The source of these receptors is a human donor with classical Hodgkin lymphoma. Each CDR3 is given with its conserved first and last residue. D genes are given only for firm matches. Size is stated for part of the rows, as once, few or many counts, or as a class when the clone is expanded.

V gene,clone size,J gene,D gene,CDR3 protein,CDR3 DNA
TRBV28,.,TRBJ1-5,.,CASSLLSERPQHF,TGTGCCAGCAGTTTACTGTCCGAGAGGCCCCAGCATTTT
TRBV5-1,.,TRBJ1-4,.,CASSLGGAGEKLFF,TGCGCCAGCAGCTTGGGGGGCGCAGGTGAAAAACTGTTTTTT
TRBV9,.,TRBJ2-2,.,CASSVGTNTGELFF,TGTGCCAGCAGCGTAGGTACGAACACCGGGGAGCTGTTTTTT
TRBV28,.,TRBJ1-1,.,CASSLPLLLTGNFEAFF,TGTGCCAGCAGTTTGCCCTTACTCTTGACAGGAAACTTTGAAGCTTTCTTT
TRBV4-2,few,TRBJ1-1,.,CASSQTGNTEAFF,TGTGCCAGCAGCCAAACAGGGAACACTGAAGCTTTCTTT
TRBV7-2,.,TRBJ1-2,.,CASSLASQGPYGYTF,TGTGCCAGCAGCTTAGCCTCACAGGGCCCCTATGGCTACACCTTC
TRBV4-1,.,TRBJ1-1,.,CASSHRSTEAFF,TGCGCCAGCAGCCATCGGTCCACTGAAGCTTTCTTT
TRBV5-1,.,TRBJ2-2,.,CASSPNRYTGELFF,TGCGCCAGCAGCCCGAACCGATACACCGGGGAGCTGTTTTTT
TRBV6-6,.,TRBJ1-5,.,CASMRKTDLNQPQHF,TGTGCCAGCATGCGGAAGACAGATCTAAATCAGCCCCAGCATTTT
TRBV28,.,TRBJ1-2,.,CASIPTGNLLGYTF,TGTGCCAGCATCCCAACAGGGAATCTGTTGGGCTACACCTTC
TRBV6-1,.,TRBJ1-2,.,CASTSTRGGNYGYTF,TGTGCCAGCACTTCCACAAGGGGCGGAAACTATGGCTACACCTTC
TRBV9,.,TRBJ1-1,TRBD1,CASSVGSDRVVEAFF,TGTGCCAGCAGCGTAGGGAGCGACAGGGTTGTTGAAGCTTTCTTT
TRBV2,.,TRBJ2-3,.,CASSDPLEDTQYF,TGTGCCAGCAGTGATCCGCTAGAAGATACGCAGTATTTT
TRBV19,.,TRBJ2-2,.,CASSIDGQYTGELFF,TGTGCCAGTAGTATAGATGGCCAGTACACCGGGGAGCTGTTTTTT
TRBV28,.,TRBJ1-1,.,CASSLLNRPNTEAFF,TGTGCCAGCAGTTTATTGAACCGACCGAACACTGAAGCTTTCTTT
TRBV7-2,.,TRBJ2-3,.,CASSPRRHTDTQYF,TGTGCCAGCAGCCCAAGAAGGCACACAGATACGCAGTATTTT
TRBV6-1,.,TRBJ2-3,TRBD2,CASRELAGDHTQYF,TGTGCCAGCAGGGAACTAGCGGGAGATCATACGCAGTATTTT
TRBV7-2,.,TRBJ1-1,TRBD1,CASSTQGAGVNTEAFF,TGTGCCAGCAGCACCCAGGGGGCAGGGGTGAACACTGAAGCTTTCTTT
TRBV5-1,once,TRBJ1-1,.,CASSWEVHMNTEAFF,TGCGCCAGCAGCTGGGAAGTTCACATGAACACTGAAGCTTTCTTT
TRBV1,.,TRBJ2-1,.,CTSSGWLAGISYNEQFF,TGCACCAGCAGCGGATGGCTCGCAGGAATTTCCTACAATGAGCAGTTCTTC
TRBV2,few,TRBJ2-7,.,CASGVADRYYEQYF,TGTGCCAGCGGTGTGGCGGACCGATACTACGAGCAGTACTTC